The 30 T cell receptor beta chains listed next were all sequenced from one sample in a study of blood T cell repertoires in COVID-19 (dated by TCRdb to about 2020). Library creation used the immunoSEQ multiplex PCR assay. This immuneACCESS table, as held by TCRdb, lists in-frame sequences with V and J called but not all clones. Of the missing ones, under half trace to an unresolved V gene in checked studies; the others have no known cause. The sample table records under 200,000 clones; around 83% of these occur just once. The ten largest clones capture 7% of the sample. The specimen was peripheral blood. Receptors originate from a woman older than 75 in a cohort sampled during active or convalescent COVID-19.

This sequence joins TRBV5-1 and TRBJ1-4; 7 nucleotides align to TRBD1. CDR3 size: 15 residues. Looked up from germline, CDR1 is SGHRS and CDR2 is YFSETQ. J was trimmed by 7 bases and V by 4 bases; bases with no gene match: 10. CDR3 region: CASSPGGTEGEKLFF. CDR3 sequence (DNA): TGCGCCAGCAGCCCCGGAGGGACAGAAGGTGAAAAACTGTTTTTT. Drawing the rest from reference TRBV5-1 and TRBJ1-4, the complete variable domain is KAGVTQTPRYLIKTRGQQVTLSCSPISGHRSVSWYQQTPGQGLQFLFEYFSETQRNKGNFPGRFSGRQFSNSRSEMNVSTLELGDSALYLCASSPGGTEGEKLFFGSGTQLSVL.

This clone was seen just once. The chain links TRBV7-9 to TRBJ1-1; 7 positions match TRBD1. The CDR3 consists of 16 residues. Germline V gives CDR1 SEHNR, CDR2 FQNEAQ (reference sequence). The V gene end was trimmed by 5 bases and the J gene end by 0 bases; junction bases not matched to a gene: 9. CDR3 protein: CASSHKPGQMNTEAFF. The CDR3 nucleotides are TGTGCCAGCAGCCACAAGCCGGGACAGATGAACACTGAAGCTTTCTTT.

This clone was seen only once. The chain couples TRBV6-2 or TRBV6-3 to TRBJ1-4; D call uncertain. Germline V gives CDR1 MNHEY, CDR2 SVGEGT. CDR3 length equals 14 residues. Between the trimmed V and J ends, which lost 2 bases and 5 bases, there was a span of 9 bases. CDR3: CASSYLRSNEKLFF. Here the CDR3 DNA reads TGTGCCAGCAGTTACCTACGGTCAAATGAAAAACTGTTTTTT.

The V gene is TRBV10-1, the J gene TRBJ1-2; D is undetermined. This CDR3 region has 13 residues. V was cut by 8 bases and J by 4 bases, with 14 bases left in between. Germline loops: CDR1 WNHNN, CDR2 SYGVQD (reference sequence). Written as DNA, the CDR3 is TGCGCCAGCCGTAAAGCTTTATTCTATGGCTACACCTTC. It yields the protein CASRKALFYGYTF.

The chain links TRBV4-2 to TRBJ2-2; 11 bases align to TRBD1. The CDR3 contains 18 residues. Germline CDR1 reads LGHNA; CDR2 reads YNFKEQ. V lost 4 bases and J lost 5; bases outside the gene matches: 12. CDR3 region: CASSLRDRGMVWTGELFF. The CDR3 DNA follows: TGTGCCAGCAGCCTCCGGGACAGGGGGATGGTATGGACCGGGGAGCTGTTTTTT.

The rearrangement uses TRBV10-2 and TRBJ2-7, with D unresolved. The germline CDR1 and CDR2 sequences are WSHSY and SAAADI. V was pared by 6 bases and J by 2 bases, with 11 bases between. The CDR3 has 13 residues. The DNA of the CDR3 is TGCGCCAGCAGGACATCCGGAACCTACGAGCAGTACTTC. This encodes CASRTSGTYEQYF.

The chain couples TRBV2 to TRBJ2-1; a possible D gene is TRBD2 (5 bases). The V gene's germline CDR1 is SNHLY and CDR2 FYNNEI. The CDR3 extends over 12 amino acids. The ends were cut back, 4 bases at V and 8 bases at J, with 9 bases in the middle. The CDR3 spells CASSVAGDEQFF. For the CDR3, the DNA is TGTGCCAGCAGTGTCGCGGGCGATGAGCAGTTCTTC.

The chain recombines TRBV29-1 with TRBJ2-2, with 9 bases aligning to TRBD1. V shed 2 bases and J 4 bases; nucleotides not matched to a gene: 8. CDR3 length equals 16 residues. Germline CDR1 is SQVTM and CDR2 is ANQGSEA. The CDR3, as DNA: TGCAGCGTTGAATTCCCCGGGACAGGGACCACCGGGGAGCTGTTTTTT. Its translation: CSVEFPGTGTTGELFF.

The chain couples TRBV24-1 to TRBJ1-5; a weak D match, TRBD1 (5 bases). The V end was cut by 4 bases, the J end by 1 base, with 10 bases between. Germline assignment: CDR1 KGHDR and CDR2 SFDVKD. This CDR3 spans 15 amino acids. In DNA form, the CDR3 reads TGTGCCACCAGTGAAGCCGGGGGGAGCAATCAGCCCCAGCATTTT. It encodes CATSEAGGSNQPQHF.

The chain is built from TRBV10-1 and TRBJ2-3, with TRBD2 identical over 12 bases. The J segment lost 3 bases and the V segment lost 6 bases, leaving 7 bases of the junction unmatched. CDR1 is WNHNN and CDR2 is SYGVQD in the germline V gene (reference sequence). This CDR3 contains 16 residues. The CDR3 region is CASRVTSGSRTDTQYF. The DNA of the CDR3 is TGCGCCAGCAGGGTGACTAGCGGGAGTAGAACAGATACGCAGTATTTT.

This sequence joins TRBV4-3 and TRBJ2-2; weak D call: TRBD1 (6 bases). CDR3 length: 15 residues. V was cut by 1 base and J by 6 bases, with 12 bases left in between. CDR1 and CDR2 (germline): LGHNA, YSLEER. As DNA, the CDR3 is TGCGCCAGCAGCCAAGTCTCACCAGGGGCCGGGGAGCTGTTTTTT. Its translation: CASSQVSPGAGELFF.

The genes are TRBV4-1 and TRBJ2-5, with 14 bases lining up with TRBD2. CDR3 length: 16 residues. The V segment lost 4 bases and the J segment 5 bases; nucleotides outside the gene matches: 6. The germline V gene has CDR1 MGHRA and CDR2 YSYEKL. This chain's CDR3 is CASSPRLAGGLETQYF. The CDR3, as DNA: TGCGCCAGCAGCCCCCGACTAGCGGGAGGGTTGGAGACCCAGTACTTC.

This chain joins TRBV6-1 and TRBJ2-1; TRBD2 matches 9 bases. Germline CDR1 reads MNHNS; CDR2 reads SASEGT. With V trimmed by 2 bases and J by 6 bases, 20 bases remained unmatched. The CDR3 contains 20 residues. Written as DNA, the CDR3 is TGTGCCAGCAGTGAAATCCGTCGGGGAAACGTAGGGCGGGAGGGCAATGAGCAGTTCTTC. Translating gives CASSEIRRGNVGREGNEQFF.

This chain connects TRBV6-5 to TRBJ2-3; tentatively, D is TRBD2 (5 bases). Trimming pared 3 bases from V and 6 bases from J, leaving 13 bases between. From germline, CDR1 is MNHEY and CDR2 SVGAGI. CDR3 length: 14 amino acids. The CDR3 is CASSYTRVQDTQYF. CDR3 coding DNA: TGTGCCAGCAGTTATACGAGGGTCCAGGATACGCAGTATTTT.

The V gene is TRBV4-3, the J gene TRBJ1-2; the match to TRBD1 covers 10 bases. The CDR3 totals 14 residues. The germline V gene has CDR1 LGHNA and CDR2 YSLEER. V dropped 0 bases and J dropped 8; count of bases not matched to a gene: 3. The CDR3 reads CASSQEGTGDGYTF. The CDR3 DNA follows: TGCGCCAGCAGCCAAGAAGGGACAGGGGACGGCTACACCTTC.

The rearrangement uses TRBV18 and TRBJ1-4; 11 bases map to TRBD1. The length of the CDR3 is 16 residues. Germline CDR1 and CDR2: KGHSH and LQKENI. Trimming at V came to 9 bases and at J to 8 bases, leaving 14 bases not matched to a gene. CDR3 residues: CASSGQGAVVEEKLFF. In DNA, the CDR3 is TGTGCCAGTTCTGGACAGGGGGCGGTCGTTGAAGAAAAACTGTTTTTT.

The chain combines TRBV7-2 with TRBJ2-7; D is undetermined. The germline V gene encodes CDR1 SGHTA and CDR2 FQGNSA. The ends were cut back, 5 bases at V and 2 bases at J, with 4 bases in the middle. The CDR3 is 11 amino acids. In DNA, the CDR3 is TGTGCCAGCAGCCCAGCCTACGAGCAGTACTTC. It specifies CASSPAYEQYF.

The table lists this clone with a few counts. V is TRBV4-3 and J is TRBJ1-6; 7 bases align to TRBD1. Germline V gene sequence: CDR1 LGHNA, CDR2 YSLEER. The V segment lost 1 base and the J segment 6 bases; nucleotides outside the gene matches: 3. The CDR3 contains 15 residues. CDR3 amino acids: CASSQVTGANSPLHF. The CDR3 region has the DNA TGCGCCAGCAGCCAAGTTACAGGGGCTAATTCACCCCTCCACTTT.

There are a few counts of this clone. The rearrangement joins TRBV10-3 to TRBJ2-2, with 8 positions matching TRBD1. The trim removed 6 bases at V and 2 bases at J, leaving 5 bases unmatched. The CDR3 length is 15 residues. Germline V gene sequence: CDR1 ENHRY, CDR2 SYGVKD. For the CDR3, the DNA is TGTGCCATCAGATCGACAGGGGATAACACCGGGGAGCTGTTTTTT. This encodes CAIRSTGDNTGELFF.

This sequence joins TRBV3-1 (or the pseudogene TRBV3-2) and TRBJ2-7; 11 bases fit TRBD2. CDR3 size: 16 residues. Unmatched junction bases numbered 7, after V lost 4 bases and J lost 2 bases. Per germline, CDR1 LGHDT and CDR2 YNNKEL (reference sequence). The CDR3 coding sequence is TGTGCCAGCAGCCCGACTAGCGGGGACGCCACCTACGAGCAGTACTTC. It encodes CASSPTSGDATYEQYF.

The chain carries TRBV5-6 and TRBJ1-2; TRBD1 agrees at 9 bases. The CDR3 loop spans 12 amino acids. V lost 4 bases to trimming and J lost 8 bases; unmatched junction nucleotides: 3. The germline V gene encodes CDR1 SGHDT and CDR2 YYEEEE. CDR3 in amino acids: CASSPDRGGYTF. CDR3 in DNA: TGTGCCAGCAGCCCCGACAGGGGGGGCTACACCTTC.

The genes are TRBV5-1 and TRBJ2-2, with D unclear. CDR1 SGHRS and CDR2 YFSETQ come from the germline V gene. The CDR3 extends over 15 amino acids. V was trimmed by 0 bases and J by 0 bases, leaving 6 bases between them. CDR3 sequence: CASSLDIPNTGELFF. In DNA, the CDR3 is TGCGCCAGCAGCTTGGACATCCCGAACACCGGGGAGCTGTTTTTT. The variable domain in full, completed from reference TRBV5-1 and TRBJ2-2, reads KAGVTQTPRYLIKTRGQQVTLSCSPISGHRSVSWYQQTPGQGLQFLFEYFSETQRNKGNFPGRFSGRQFSNSRSEMNVSTLELGDSALYLCASSLDIPNTGELFFGEGSRLTVL.

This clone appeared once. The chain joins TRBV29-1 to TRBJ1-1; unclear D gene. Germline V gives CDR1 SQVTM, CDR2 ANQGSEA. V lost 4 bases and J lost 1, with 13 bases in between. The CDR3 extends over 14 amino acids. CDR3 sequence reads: CSVALTKGNTEAFF. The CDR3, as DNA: TGCAGCGTTGCTTTGACAAAAGGGAACACTGAAGCTTTCTTT. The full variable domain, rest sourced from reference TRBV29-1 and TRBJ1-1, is SAVISQKPSRDICQRGTSLTIQCQVDSQVTMMFWYRQQPGQSLTLIATANQGSEATYESGFVIDKFPISRPNLTFSTLTVSNMSPEDSSIYLCSVALTKGNTEAFFGQGTRLTVV.

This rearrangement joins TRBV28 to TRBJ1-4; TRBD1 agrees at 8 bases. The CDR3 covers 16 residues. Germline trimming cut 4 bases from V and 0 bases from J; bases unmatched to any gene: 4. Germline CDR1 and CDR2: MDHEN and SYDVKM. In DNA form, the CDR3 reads TGTGCCAGCAGTTCGGACAGGGAAGCAACTAATGAAAAACTGTTTTTT. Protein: CASSSDREATNEKLFF.

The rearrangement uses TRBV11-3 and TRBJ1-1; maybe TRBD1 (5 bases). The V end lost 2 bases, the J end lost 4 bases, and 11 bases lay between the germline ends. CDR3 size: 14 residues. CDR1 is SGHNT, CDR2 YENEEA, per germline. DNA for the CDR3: TGTGCCAGCAGCTTAAGGGCCCAGGGCACTGAAGCTTTCTTT. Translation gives CASSLRAQGTEAFF.

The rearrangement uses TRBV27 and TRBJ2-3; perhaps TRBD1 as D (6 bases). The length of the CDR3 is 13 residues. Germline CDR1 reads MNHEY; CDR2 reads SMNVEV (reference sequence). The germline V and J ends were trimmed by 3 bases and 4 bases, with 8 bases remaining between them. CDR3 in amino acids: CASSFKGADTQYF. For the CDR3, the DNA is TGTGCCAGCAGTTTCAAGGGGGCAGATACGCAGTATTTT.

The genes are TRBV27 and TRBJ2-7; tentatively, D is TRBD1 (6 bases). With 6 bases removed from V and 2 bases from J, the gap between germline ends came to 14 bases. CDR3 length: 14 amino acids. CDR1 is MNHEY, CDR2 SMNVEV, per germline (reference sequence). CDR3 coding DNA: TGTGCCAGCAGGCCCGACAGGATAGCCTACGAGCAGTACTTC. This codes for CASRPDRIAYEQYF.

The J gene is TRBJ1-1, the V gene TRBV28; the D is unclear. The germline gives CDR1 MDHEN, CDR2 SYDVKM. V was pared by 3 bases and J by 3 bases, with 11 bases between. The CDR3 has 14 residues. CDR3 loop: CASSFSLRDTEAFF. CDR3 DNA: TGTGCCAGCAGTTTCTCTTTGCGGGACACTGAAGCTTTCTTT. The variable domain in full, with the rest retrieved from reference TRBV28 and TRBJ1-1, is DVKVTQSSRYLVKRTGEKVFLECVQDMDHENMFWYRQDPGLGLRLIYFSYDVKMKEKGDIPEGYSVSREKKERFSLILESASTNQTSMYLCASSFSLRDTEAFFGQGTRLTVV.

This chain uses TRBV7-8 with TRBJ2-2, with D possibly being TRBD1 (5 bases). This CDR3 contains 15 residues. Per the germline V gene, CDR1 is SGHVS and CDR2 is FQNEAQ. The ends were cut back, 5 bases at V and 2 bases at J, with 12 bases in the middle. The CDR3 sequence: CASSHWGLNTGELFF. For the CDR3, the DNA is TGTGCCAGCAGCCATTGGGGCCTTAACACCGGGGAGCTGTTTTTT.

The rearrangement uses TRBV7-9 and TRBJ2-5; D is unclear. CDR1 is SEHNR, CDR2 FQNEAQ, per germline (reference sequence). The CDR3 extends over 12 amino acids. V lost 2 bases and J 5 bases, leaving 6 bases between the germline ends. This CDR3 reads CASSLRRETQYF. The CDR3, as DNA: TGTGCCAGCAGCTTACGTCGGGAGACCCAGTACTTC.